One and the same sample provided the 29 T cell receptor beta chains below, sequenced in a study of shared clonotypes between healthy human individuals. CD45RO-negative cells were positively selected for CCR7, leaving out terminally differentiated effector memory CD45RA+ cells. Produced via immunoSEQ multiplex PCR; TCRdb's table is partial and in-frame only. The sample lists 2 million to 2.5 million clones, approximately 94% seen once, with 0.85% to 1.3% in the top ten. Sequenced material: naive CD8+ T cells sorted from blood. The receptors were sampled from a man aged 18 to 35 in good health.

V is TRBV2 and J is TRBJ1-5; no clear D. Germline lookup yields CDR1 SNHLY and CDR2 FYNNEI. The CDR3 is 13 amino acids. Trimming removed 3 bases at V and 3 bases at J, with 6 bases between. The CDR3 coding sequence is TGTGCCAGCAGTGACACTACCAATCAGCCCCAGCATTTT. Translating gives CASSDTTNQPQHF.

The chain couples TRBV2 to TRBJ2-1; 13 bases fit TRBD2. CDR3 size: 15 residues. The germline CDR1 and CDR2 sequences are SNHLY and FYNNEI. With V trimmed by 4 bases and J by 7 bases, 4 bases remained unmatched. CDR3 nucleotide sequence: TGTGCCAGCAGTGCCGGGACTAGCGGGATAAATGAGCAGTTCTTC. As protein: CASSAGTSGINEQFF.

About this clone itself: Other DNA sequences in the sample encode the same CDR3. The chain employs TRBV6-1 and TRBJ2-3, with D unclear. CDR1 and CDR2 (germline): MNHNS, SASEGT. CDR3 length: 15 residues. Between the trimmed V and J ends, which lost 3 bases and 1 base, there was a span of 11 bases. CDR3 DNA: TGTGCCAGCAGTGATTTGACTGGCGGCACAGATACGCAGTATTTT. It codes for CASSDLTGGTDTQYF.

The chain is built from TRBV28 and TRBJ1-2; the D is unclear. The germline gives CDR1 MDHEN, CDR2 SYDVKM. V was trimmed by 6 bases and J by 8 bases, leaving 13 bases between them. The CDR3 has 12 residues. CDR3 residues: CASSPNGVGYTF. CDR3 DNA: TGTGCCAGCAGCCCCAACGGGGTAGGCTACACCTTC.

This chain connects TRBV6-6 to TRBJ1-1; no reliable D call. Germline-derived CDR1 and CDR2 are MNHNY and SVGAGI (reference sequence). Between the trimmed V and J ends, which lost 2 bases and 6 bases, there was a span of 10 bases. CDR3 length equals 13 residues. The CDR3 loop is CASSYTNGAEAFF. The CDR3 coding sequence is TGTGCCAGCAGTTACACAAACGGGGCTGAAGCTTTCTTT.

This clone was seen just once. This chain's CDR3 is CASSPQGTDTQYF. The CDR3 coding sequence is TGTGCCAGCAGCCCCCAGGGGACAGATACGCAGTATTTT. This chain joins TRBV9 and TRBJ2-3, with D possibly TRBD1 on 6 matching bases. The germline V and J ends were trimmed by 4 bases and 3 bases, with 9 bases remaining between them. Per germline, CDR1 SGDLS and CDR2 YYNGEE. The CDR3 sequence is 13 residues long.

The chain links TRBV11-2 to TRBJ2-1; D might be TRBD2 (5 bases). V was shortened by 3 bases and J by 3 bases, with 9 bases between the two germline ends. The germline V gene encodes CDR1 SGHAT and CDR2 FQNNGV. The CDR3 extends over 14 amino acids. The CDR3 spells CASSLPGNYNEQFF. The CDR3 coding sequence is TGTGCCAGCAGCTTGCCGGGAAACTACAATGAGCAGTTCTTC.

This clone was seen only once. The chain has TRBV9 and TRBJ1-5, with no clear D. CDR1 is SGDLS, CDR2 YYNGEE, per germline. This CDR3 is built from 14 residues. Trimming removed 0 bases at V and 4 bases at J, with 8 bases between. CDR3 in amino acids: CASSVGPENQPQHF. The DNA of the CDR3 is TGTGCCAGCAGCGTAGGCCCGGAGAATCAGCCCCAGCATTTT.

The J gene is TRBJ2-1, the V gene TRBV5-4, with 10 bases matching TRBD2. The trim removed 0 bases at V and 2 bases at J, leaving 14 bases unmatched. Per germline, CDR1 SGHNT and CDR2 YYREEE (reference sequence). The CDR3 totals 20 residues. CDR3 nucleotides: TGTGCCAGCAGCTTGGTGGCTAGCGGGAGATTTGGGTATACCTACAATGAGCAGTTCTTC. As protein: CASSLVASGRFGYTYNEQFF.

Remarks on this clone: Other nucleotide sequences from this sample produce the same CDR3. V and J are TRBV2 and TRBJ2-7; 8 bases match TRBD2. The V segment lost 6 bases and the J segment 2 bases; nucleotides outside the gene matches: 3. Germline V CDR1 and CDR2: SNHLY, FYNNEI. This CDR3 is 13 amino acids long. The CDR3: CASREGLAYEQYF. The CDR3 DNA reads as TGTGCCAGCAGGGAGGGACTAGCCTACGAGCAGTACTTC.

This chain links TRBV5-6 with TRBJ1-5; D gene unclear. Germline CDR1 reads SGHDT; CDR2 reads YYEEEE. CDR3 length: 18 amino acids. V was clipped by 0 bases and J by 0 bases, with 16 bases between them. The CDR3 protein is CASSLGADSRNSNQPQHF. The CDR3 coding sequence is TGTGCCAGCAGCTTGGGGGCGGATTCCAGAAATAGCAATCAGCCCCAGCATTTT.

The chain joins TRBV7-8 to TRBJ2-7, with 9 bases aligning to TRBD1. The CDR3 covers 17 residues. Germline V gene sequence: CDR1 SGHVS, CDR2 FQNEAQ. The V segment lost 3 bases and the J segment 1 base; nucleotides outside the gene matches: 10. CDR3 region: CASSLAPGTGKSYEQYF. The CDR3 region has the DNA TGTGCCAGCAGCTTGGCTCCGGGGACAGGGAAATCCTACGAGCAGTACTTC.

The chain is built from TRBV21-1 and TRBJ2-4; the D call of TRBD2 is as the table states it, not checked on the DNA. TRBV21-1 counts as a pseudogene. The CDR3 loop spans 17 amino acids. Here the CDR3 reads CASSPRLAGVPQNIQYF. CDR3 in DNA: TGTGCCAGCAGCCCCCGACTAGCGGGGGTCCCTCAAAACATTCAGTACTTC.

The CDR3 region has the DNA TGTGCCAGCACCCACCCACCAGGGAGCGATCAGCCCCAGCATTTT. This translates into CASTHPPGSDQPQHF. The chain employs TRBV6-6 and TRBJ1-5, with D perhaps matching TRBD1 (5 bases). Germline-derived CDR1 and CDR2 are MNHNY and SVGAGI (reference sequence). The CDR3 has 15 amino acids. Trimming removed 7 bases from V and 5 bases from J, with 18 bases in between.

The J gene is TRBJ1-6, the V gene TRBV27; D is possibly TRBD1 (6 bases). The CDR3 consists of 15 residues. With 7 bases removed from V and 7 bases from J, the gap between germline ends came to 17 bases. From germline, CDR1 is MNHEY and CDR2 SMNVEV (reference sequence). The CDR3 DNA reads as TGTGCCAGCAACCCGGGGACATTATTGAATTCACCCCTCCACTTT. As protein: CASNPGTLLNSPLHF.

This chain connects TRBV4-1 to TRBJ1-1; D ambiguous. V was shortened by 0 bases and J by 4 bases, with 9 bases between the two germline ends. The V gene's germline CDR1 is MGHRA and CDR2 YSYEKL. CDR3 length: 14 residues. CDR3 residues: CASSQEIGSTEAFF. As DNA, the CDR3 is TGCGCCAGCAGCCAAGAGATTGGGAGCACTGAAGCTTTCTTT.

The chain combines TRBV7-9 with TRBJ2-1, with D uncertain. V lost 6 bases, J lost 9 bases, and 9 bases lay in between. Germline lookup yields CDR1 SEHNR and CDR2 FQNEAQ (reference sequence). The CDR3 covers 11 residues. This CDR3 reads CASSFSPEQFF. The CDR3 DNA reads as TGTGCCAGCAGTTTTTCCCCTGAGCAGTTCTTC. Full variable domain (rest looked up from reference TRBV7-9 and TRBJ2-1): DTGVSQNPRHKITKRGQNVTFRCDPISEHNRLYWYRQTLGQGPEFLTYFQNEAQLEKSRLLSDRFSAERPKGSFSTLEIQRTEQGDSAMYLCASSFSPEQFFGPGTRLTVL.

The V and J genes are TRBV4-1 and TRBJ2-7; maybe TRBD2 (6 bases). V shed 4 bases and J shed 11 bases, with 21 bases lying between them. This CDR3 region has 14 residues. Germline lookup yields CDR1 MGHRA and CDR2 YSYEKL. The CDR3 region has the DNA TGCGCCAGCAGCCCCACGCCCCAAGGCGGGATTAAGTACTTC. Amino acid sequence: CASSPTPQGGIKYF.

This sequence joins TRBV2 and TRBJ2-3; D gene unclear. CDR1 is SNHLY and CDR2 is FYNNEI in the germline V gene. The CDR3 consists of 12 residues. V dropped 4 bases and J dropped 6 bases, with 8 bases sitting between them. The CDR3 is CASSGLGDTQYF. The CDR3 DNA reads TGTGCCAGCAGTGGGTTAGGGGATACGCAGTATTTT.

J is TRBJ2-3 and V is TRBV7-2, with D tentatively TRBD1 or TRBD2 (5 bases each). Deletions cut 1 base from V and 7 bases from J, with 21 bases between. This CDR3 has 17 amino acids. Looked up from germline, CDR1 is SGHTA and CDR2 is FQGNSA. The CDR3 region has the DNA TGTGCCAGCAGCTTAGTTAGAGGTAGCGCGGACACTCATACGCAGTATTTT. Protein product: CASSLVRGSADTHTQYF.

The chain couples TRBV5-8 to TRBJ2-2, with TRBD1 matching over 7 bases. The CDR3 length is 14 residues. J was trimmed by 6 bases and V by 0 bases; bases with no gene match: 2. Germline V gives CDR1 SGHTS, CDR2 YDEGEE. The CDR3 DNA sequence: TGTGCCAGCAGCTTGGACAGGGGAGCCGGGGAGCTGTTTTTT. It codes for CASSLDRGAGELFF.

The DNA for the CDR3 is TGCAGCGTTGAGGGAGGGCAGGGGATGTTTTACGAGCAGTACTTC. Protein: CSVEGGQGMFYEQYF. This chain uses TRBV29-1 with TRBJ2-7; a weak D match, TRBD2 (7 bases). Looked up from germline, CDR1 is SQVTM and CDR2 is ANQGSEA. The CDR3 covers 15 residues. Trimming pared 3 bases from V and 4 bases from J, leaving 19 bases between.

This clone was observed once. Distinct nucleotide sequences in the sample also encode this CDR3. The chain couples TRBV10-3 to TRBJ2-3; tentatively, D is TRBD1 (6 bases). Germline CDR1 and CDR2: ENHRY and SYGVKD. V was clipped by 3 bases and J by 3 bases, with 7 bases between them. CDR3 length: 13 residues. The CDR3 DNA follows: TGTGCCATCAGTGACAGGGGAACAGATACGCAGTATTTT. This translates into CAISDRGTDTQYF.

The rearrangement uses TRBV2 and TRBJ2-1; 9 bases are shared with TRBD1. CDR1 is SNHLY and CDR2 is FYNNEI in the germline V gene. This CDR3 comprises 16 residues. V dropped 8 bases and J dropped 4; count of bases not matched to a gene: 12. For the CDR3, the DNA is TGTGCCAGCCCCGGGACAGGGCCCTATGGGTACAATGAGCAGTTCTTC. Its translation is CASPGTGPYGYNEQFF.

The rearrangement uses TRBV27 and TRBJ2-3; no clear D. Trimming pared 1 base from V and 8 bases from J, leaving 10 bases between. The V gene's germline CDR1 is MNHEY and CDR2 SMNVEV (reference sequence). The CDR3 consists of 13 residues. The CDR3 coding sequence is TGTGCCAGCAGTTTATTAGGGCCCGGTACGCAGTATTTT. Its translation: CASSLLGPGTQYF.

J is TRBJ2-5 and V is TRBV6-6; weak D call: TRBD2 (5 bases). The V gene's germline CDR1 is MNHNY and CDR2 SVGAGI (reference sequence). Trimming removed 8 bases from V and 2 bases from J, with 12 bases in between. The CDR3 consists of 13 residues. Here the CDR3 DNA reads TGTGCCAGCCGGGAACCCACACAAGAGACCCAGTACTTC. This gives the protein CASREPTQETQYF.

This clone was seen just once. The chain joins TRBV27 to TRBJ2-7; D tentatively reads TRBD1 or TRBD2 (6 bases each). Trimming removed 8 bases at V and 7 bases at J, with 15 bases between. The CDR3 is 12 amino acids. The germline V gene has CDR1 MNHEY and CDR2 SMNVEV (reference sequence). Written as DNA, the CDR3 is TGTGCCAGCGGGGGGCCCTCTATAGAGCAGTACTTC. This gives the protein CASGGPSIEQYF.

This sequence joins TRBV13 and TRBJ1-1; no firm D call. This CDR3 region has 13 residues. CDR1 is PRHDT, CDR2 FYEKMQ, per germline (reference sequence). The ends were cut back, 4 bases at V and 8 bases at J, with 14 bases in the middle. In DNA form, the CDR3 reads TGTGCCAGCAGCTATGGGGTCGGCACAGAAGCTTTCTTT. As protein: CASSYGVGTEAFF.

The chain has TRBV27 and TRBJ1-2; D unresolved. V was trimmed by 0 bases and J by 10 bases, leaving 18 bases between them. This CDR3 region has 15 residues. The V gene's germline CDR1 is MNHEY and CDR2 SMNVEV (reference sequence). The CDR3 loop is CASSLSGPAKGNYTF. As DNA, the CDR3 is TGTGCCAGCAGTTTATCGGGCCCCGCTAAGGGAAACTACACCTTC.